This T cell receptor beta chain was documented in a study of post-analysis software for immune sequencing data. Study-level background: Courses of disease covered relapsing-remitting, secondary progressive and progressive-relapsing multiple sclerosis. Study results and limitations: Included in a set of five TRBV segments more frequent in patients than controls were TRBV5-6, TRBV5-1 and TRBV20-1.

To note about this clonotype: The target antigen is unknown.

The CDR3 runs to 13 residues. Germline V gives CDR1 SQVTM, CDR2 ANQGSEA. Trimming left V 0 bases short and J 3 bases short, with 6 bases between. cDNA libraries for TCR beta contained unique molecular identifiers. TCRdb re-called the PCR reads with MiXCR, one entry per CDR3 protein. The repertoire holds approximately 730,000 distinct CDR3 sequences, with approximately 30% as singletons. The sequence derives from a girl aged 5 to 17 with multiple sclerosis. Sequencing input: blood. This chain joins TRBV29-1 and TRBJ1-5, with D uncertain. CDR3 DNA: TGCAGCGTTGAAGACAGGCCCAATCAGCCCCAGCATTTT. Residues: CSVEDRPNQPQHF.